The 22 T cell receptor beta chains reported below all come from one sample, sequenced in a study of radiation and T cells in renal cell carcinoma. Data came from immunoSEQ multiplex PCR; TCRdb stores just in-frame clones and leaves some out. The table has about 49,000 clones, roughly four fifths seen once. The time point: baseline pretreatment blood. Treatment described: 15 Gy SBRT to primary tumor, nephrectomy 4 weeks later. The sequencing here drew on blood, taken from a patient whose treatment included radiotherapy and nephrectomy. The receptors originated from a woman in her 70s with renal cell carcinoma.

The chain recombines TRBV18 with TRBJ2-7; TRBD2 is a possible D gene (6 bases). Trimming removed 3 bases from V and 7 bases from J, with 13 bases in between. Germline V gene lookup returns CDR1 KGHSH and CDR2 LQKENI. The length of the CDR3 is 13 residues. CDR3 sequence (DNA): TGTGCCAGCTCACCCGCGGCGGGGTGGGAGCAGTACTTC. It encodes CASSPAAGWEQYF.

The CDR3 nucleotides are TGCGCCAGCAGCCAAGAACCCGGGACTAGCGGGAACAATGAGCAGTTCTTC. Its protein product is CASSQEPGTSGNNEQFF. The rearrangement links TRBV4-3 to TRBJ2-1; the match to TRBD2 covers 13 bases. J gave up 5 bases and V 0 bases, and 4 bases lay outside the gene matches. The CDR3 extends over 17 amino acids. CDR1 LGHNA and CDR2 YSLEER come from the germline V gene.

The chain employs TRBV9 and TRBJ2-3; 10 nucleotides agree with TRBD2. After removal of 1 base from V and 5 bases from J, the junction contained 4 bases not matched to a gene. The length of the CDR3 is 15 residues. Germline CDR1 SGDLS, CDR2 YYNGEE. The CDR3 region has the DNA TGTGCCAGCAGCGTAAGTAGCGGGGGGCGAGATACGCAGTATTTT. Translated, it gives CASSVSSGGRDTQYF.

This clone was counted between two and nine times. V and J are TRBV13 and TRBJ1-1, with 8 bases aligning to TRBD1. Germline CDR1 reads PRHDT; CDR2 reads FYEKMQ (reference sequence). The CDR3 totals 12 residues. The V segment lost 5 bases and the J segment 6 bases; nucleotides outside the gene matches: 2. CDR3 residues: CASSRQGPEAFF. CDR3 sequence (DNA): TGTGCCAGCAGCAGACAGGGGCCTGAAGCTTTCTTT.

This chain uses TRBV4-1 with TRBJ1-2; perhaps TRBD1 as D (6 bases). CDR3 size: 14 residues. The germline V gene encodes CDR1 MGHRA and CDR2 YSYEKL. Trimming left V 2 bases short and J 4 bases short, with 11 bases between. The CDR3 region is CASSQKGGGYGYTF. CDR3 sequence (DNA): TGCGCCAGCAGCCAAAAGGGAGGGGGCTATGGCTACACCTTC.

The V gene is TRBV9, the J gene TRBJ1-2; D gene unclear. The CDR3 is 13 amino acids. Germline CDR1 is SGDLS and CDR2 is YYNGEE. Trimming pared 3 bases from V and 2 bases from J, leaving 8 bases between. CDR3 DNA: TGTGCCAGCAGCGGGACGGGCAACTATGGCTACACCTTC. Translation gives CASSGTGNYGYTF.

The chain has TRBV9 and TRBJ2-3, with 10 nucleotides matching TRBD2. The CDR3 has 17 amino acids. Trimming took 4 bases from V and 4 from J; bases not matched to a gene: 12. Looked up from germline, CDR1 is SGDLS and CDR2 is YYNGEE. The CDR3, as DNA: TGTGCCAGCAGCCCCGGAGTAGCGGGGGGCGGGGCAGATACGCAGTATTTT. Protein: CASSPGVAGGGADTQYF.

The rearrangement joins TRBV9 to TRBJ2-3, with 7 bases lining up with TRBD1. The J segment lost 3 bases and the V segment lost 0 bases, leaving 7 bases of the junction unmatched. This CDR3 contains 16 residues. Germline CDR1 SGDLS, CDR2 YYNGEE. CDR3 in amino acids: CASSVGQGVLTDTQYF. The CDR3 nucleotides are TGTGCCAGCAGCGTAGGGCAGGGGGTTTTGACAGATACGCAGTATTTT.

The J gene is TRBJ1-4, the V gene TRBV7-9; 9 bases fit TRBD1. J gave up 3 bases and V 5 bases, and 1 base lay outside the gene matches. Germline values: CDR1 SEHNR, CDR2 FQNEAQ (reference sequence). The CDR3 loop spans 14 amino acids. The CDR3 DNA reads TGTGCCAGCAGCGGGACAGGGCCTAATGAAAAACTGTTTTTT. This sequence encodes CASSGTGPNEKLFF.

V is TRBV7-8 and J is TRBJ1-2; D possibly corresponds to TRBD1 (6 bases). This CDR3 has 13 amino acids. V lost 3 bases, J lost 5 bases, and 10 bases lay in between. Germline lookup yields CDR1 SGHVS and CDR2 FQNEAQ. CDR3 bases: TGTGCCAGCAGCTTGTCCAGGGGTTATGGCTACACCTTC. Translating it yields CASSLSRGYGYTF.

This chain links TRBV2 with TRBJ1-2, with TRBD1 matching 7 bases. Unmatched junction bases numbered 5, after V lost 11 bases and J lost 2 bases. The CDR3 length is 12 residues. Germline-derived CDR1 and CDR2 are SNHLY and FYNNEI. The DNA for the CDR3 is TGTGCCGGTGGACAGGAGAACTATGGCTACACCTTC. Its translation: CAGGQENYGYTF.

The rearrangement joins TRBV6-5 to TRBJ1-2; no firm D call. V was cut by 6 bases and J by 8 bases, with 22 bases left in between. The length of the CDR3 is 15 residues. Germline V lookup: CDR1 MNHEY, CDR2 SVGAGI. CDR3 coding DNA: TGTGCCAGCAGCCCTAACCCCGACCAATTTGGGGGCTACACCTTC. Translation gives CASSPNPDQFGGYTF.

The CDR3 loop reads CAISRPQETQYF. The CDR3 DNA follows: TGTGCCATCAGCCGTCCTCAGGAGACCCAGTACTTC. The V call is TRBV10-3, the J call TRBJ2-5; D gene uncertain. The CDR3 covers 12 residues. Germline V gene sequence: CDR1 ENHRY, CDR2 SYGVKD. Between the trimmed V and J ends, which lost 6 bases and 5 bases, there was a span of 10 bases.

The chain joins TRBV5-6 to TRBJ2-5; 7 bases line up with TRBD2. The end of the DNA fits TRBJ2-7 better, so the J call may be wrong. CDR1 is SGHDT, CDR2 YYEEEE, per germline. This CDR3 spans 16 amino acids. The CDR3 here is CASSLGPGGLPYEQYF. The CDR3 DNA follows: TGTGCCAGCAGCTTGGGCCCGGGAGGCCTGCCCTACGAGCAGTACTTC.

V gene TRBV7-8 combines with J gene TRBJ2-7; TRBD1 might be the D (6 bases). CDR3 length: 14 residues. Germline lookup yields CDR1 SGHVS and CDR2 FQNEAQ. The V gene lost 5 bases and the J gene lost 2 bases, with 13 bases spanning the gap. The CDR3 here is CASSPGADAYEQYF. In DNA, the CDR3 is TGTGCCAGCAGCCCAGGGGCAGACGCCTACGAGCAGTACTTC.

This chain links TRBV19 with TRBJ1-4, with 10 bases identical to TRBD1. CDR3 length: 15 amino acids. Germline lookup yields CDR1 LNHDA and CDR2 SQIVND (reference sequence). V shed 5 bases, J shed 5 bases, and the junction held 5 bases outside the gene matches. This CDR3 is CASSFRTGGNEKLFF. The CDR3 DNA sequence: TGTGCCAGTAGTTTCCGGACAGGGGGAAATGAAAAACTGTTTTTT.

The chain has TRBV7-8 and TRBJ1-5; no reliable D call. The CDR3 sequence is 17 residues long. Germline lookup yields CDR1 SGHVS and CDR2 FQNEAQ. The germline V and J ends were trimmed by 3 bases and 0 bases, with 15 bases remaining between them. CDR3 residues: CASSLGTIGDSNQPQHF. CDR3 DNA: TGTGCCAGCAGCTTGGGAACTATCGGGGATAGCAATCAGCCCCAGCATTTT. Drawing the rest from reference TRBV7-8 and TRBJ1-5, the complete variable domain is GAGVSQSPRYKVAKRGQDVALRCDPISGHVSLFWYQQALGQGPEFLTYFQNEAQLDKSGLPSDRFFAERPEGSVSTLKIQRTQQEDSAVYLCASSLGTIGDSNQPQHFGDGTRLSIL.

V is TRBV10-3 and J is TRBJ1-2; unclear D gene. CDR1 is ENHRY and CDR2 is SYGVKD in the germline V gene. The CDR3 is 15 amino acids. V was cut by 3 bases and J by 2 bases, with 13 bases left in between. This CDR3 is CAISDGQLDNYGYTF. CDR3 coding DNA: TGTGCCATCAGTGATGGTCAGCTTGACAACTATGGCTACACCTTC.

This chain connects TRBV29-1 to TRBJ1-3, with D perhaps matching TRBD1 (5 bases). The CDR3 is 13 residues long. Germline CDR1 is SQVTM and CDR2 is ANQGSEA. In nucleotides, the CDR3 is TGCGGGGGTCGGCAGGGAGCGGGAAACACCATATATTTT. Its protein is CGGRQGAGNTIYF.

The chain couples TRBV4-1 to TRBJ2-5, with 12 bases matching TRBD2. Per the germline V gene, CDR1 is MGHRA and CDR2 is YSYEKL. The CDR3 loop spans 17 amino acids. The V segment lost 2 bases and the J segment 3 bases; nucleotides outside the gene matches: 7. CDR3 DNA: TGCGCCAGCAGCCAAAAACTAGCGGGGGGAGATAAAGAGACCCAGTACTTC. This translates into CASSQKLAGGDKETQYF.

V usage is TRBV18 and J usage is TRBJ1-4; D may be TRBD1 (5 bases). The CDR3 is made up of 15 amino acids. V gave up 3 bases and J gave up 3 bases, with 11 bases separating them. Germline CDR1 is KGHSH and CDR2 is LQKENI. The CDR3 reads CASSPAQDSNEKLFF. The CDR3 DNA reads as TGTGCCAGCTCACCTGCACAGGATTCTAATGAAAAACTGTTTTTT.

The chain carries TRBV9 and TRBJ2-5; 10 nucleotides align to TRBD2. The junction had 6 bases not matched to a gene; V was cut back by 2 bases and J by 2 bases. Germline lookup yields CDR1 SGDLS and CDR2 YYNGEE. CDR3 length: 16 amino acids. CDR3: CASSVLAGGPQETQYF. The CDR3, as DNA: TGTGCCAGCAGCGTTTTAGCGGGAGGACCTCAAGAGACCCAGTACTTC. Combining the CDR3 with reference TRBV9 and TRBJ2-5 gives the whole variable domain DSGVTQTPKHLITATGQRVTLRCSPRSGDLSVYWYQQSLDQGLQFLIQYYNGEERAKGNILERFSAQQFPDLHSELNLSSLELGDSALYFCASSVLAGGPQETQYFGPGTRLLVL.